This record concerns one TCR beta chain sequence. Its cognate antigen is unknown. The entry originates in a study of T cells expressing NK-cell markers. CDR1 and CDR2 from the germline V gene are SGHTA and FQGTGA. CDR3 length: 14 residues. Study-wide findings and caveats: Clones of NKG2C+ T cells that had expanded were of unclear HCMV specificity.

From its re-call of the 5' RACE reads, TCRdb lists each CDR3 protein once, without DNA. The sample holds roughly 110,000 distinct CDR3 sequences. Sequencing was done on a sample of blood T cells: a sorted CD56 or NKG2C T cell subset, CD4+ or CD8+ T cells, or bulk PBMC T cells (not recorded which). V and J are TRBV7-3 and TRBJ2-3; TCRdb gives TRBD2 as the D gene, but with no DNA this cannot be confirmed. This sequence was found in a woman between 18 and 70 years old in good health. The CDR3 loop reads CASSESGRPDTQYF.